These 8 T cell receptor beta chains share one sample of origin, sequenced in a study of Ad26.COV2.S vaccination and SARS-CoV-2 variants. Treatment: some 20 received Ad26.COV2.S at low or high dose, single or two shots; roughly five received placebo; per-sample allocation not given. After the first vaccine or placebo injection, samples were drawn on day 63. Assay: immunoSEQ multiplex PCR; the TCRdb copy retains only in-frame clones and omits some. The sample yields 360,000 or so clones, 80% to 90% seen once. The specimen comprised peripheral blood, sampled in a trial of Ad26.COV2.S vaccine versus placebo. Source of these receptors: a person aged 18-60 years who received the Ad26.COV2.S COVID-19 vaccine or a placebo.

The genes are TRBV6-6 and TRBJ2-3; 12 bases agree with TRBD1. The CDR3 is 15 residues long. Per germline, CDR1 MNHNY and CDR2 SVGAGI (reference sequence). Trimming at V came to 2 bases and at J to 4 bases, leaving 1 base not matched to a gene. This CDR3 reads CASSYGTGGSDTQYF. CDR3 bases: TGTGCCAGCAGTTACGGGACAGGGGGCTCAGATACGCAGTATTTT.

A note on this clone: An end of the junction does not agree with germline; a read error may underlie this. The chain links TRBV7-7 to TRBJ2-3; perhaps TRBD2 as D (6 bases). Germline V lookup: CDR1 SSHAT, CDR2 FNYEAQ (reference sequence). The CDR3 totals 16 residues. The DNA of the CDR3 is TGTGCTAGCAGCTTAGGGGTCGGGCGGGGAGCAGATACGCAGTATTTT. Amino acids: CASSLGVGRGADTQYF.

CDR3 amino acids: CASSSAGWNQPQHF. The CDR3 DNA follows: TGTGCCAGCAGCTCCGCTGGGTGGAATCAGCCCCAGCATTTT. This chain links TRBV7-9 with TRBJ1-5, with D hard to call. V was pared by 4 bases and J by 4 bases, with 11 bases between. The CDR3 extends over 14 amino acids. Germline-derived CDR1 and CDR2 are SEHNR and FQNEAQ (reference sequence). The whole variable domain, remainder taken from reference TRBV7-9 and TRBJ1-5, is DTGVSQNPRHKITKRGQNVTFRCDPISEHNRLYWYRQTLGQGPEFLTYFQNEAQLEKSRLLSDRFSAERPKGSFSTLEIQRTEQGDSAMYLCASSSAGWNQPQHFGDGTRLSIL.

The CDR3 nucleotides read TGTGCCATTTCTCTAGCGGGGGTGTTGGAGACCCAGTACTTC. It translates to CAISLAGVLETQYF. The rearrangement uses TRBV10-3 and TRBJ2-5; 10 bases line up with TRBD2. V dropped 9 bases and J dropped 5; count of bases not matched to a gene: 9. Looked up from germline, CDR1 is ENHRY and CDR2 is SYGVKD. The CDR3 totals 14 residues.

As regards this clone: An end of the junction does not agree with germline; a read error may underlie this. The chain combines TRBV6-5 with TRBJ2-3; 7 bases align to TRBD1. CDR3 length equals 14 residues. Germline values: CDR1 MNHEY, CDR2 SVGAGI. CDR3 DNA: TGTGCCAGCAGACATACAGGAGGACAGGTCCCGCAATATTTT. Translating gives CASRHTGGQVPQYF.

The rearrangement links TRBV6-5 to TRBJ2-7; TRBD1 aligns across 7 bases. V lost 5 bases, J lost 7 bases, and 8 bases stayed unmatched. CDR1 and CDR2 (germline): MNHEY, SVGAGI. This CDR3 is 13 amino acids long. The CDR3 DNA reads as TGTGCCAGCAGTAAACGACAGGGCACGGAGCAGTACTTC. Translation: CASSKRQGTEQYF.

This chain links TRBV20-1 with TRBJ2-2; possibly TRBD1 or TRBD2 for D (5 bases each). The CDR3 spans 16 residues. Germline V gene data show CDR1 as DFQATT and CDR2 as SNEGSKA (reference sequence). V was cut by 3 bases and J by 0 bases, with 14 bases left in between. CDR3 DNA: TGCAGTGCTAGTCCCGGGGCACACGCGAACACCGGGGAGCTGTTTTTT. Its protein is CSASPGAHANTGELFF.

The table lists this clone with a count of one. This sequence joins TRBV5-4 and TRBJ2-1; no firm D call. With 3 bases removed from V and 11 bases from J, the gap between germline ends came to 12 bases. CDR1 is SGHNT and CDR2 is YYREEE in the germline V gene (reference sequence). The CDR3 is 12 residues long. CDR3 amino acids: CASSYEPTQQFF. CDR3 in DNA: TGTGCCAGCAGCTACGAGCCCACCCAGCAGTTCTTC. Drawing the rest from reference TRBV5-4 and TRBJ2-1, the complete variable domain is ETGVTQSPTHLIKTRGQQVTLRCSSQSGHNTVSWYQQALGQGPQFIFQYYREEENGRGNFPPRFSGLQFPNYSSELNVNALELDDSALYLCASSYEPTQQFFGPGTRLTVL.